This T cell receptor (beta chain) came from a study of cytomegalovirus exposure and HLA in healthy donors. The PCR was carried out with 60 Vbeta primers and 13 Jbeta primers. Generated by immunoSEQ multiplex PCR, the TCRdb table keeps only in-frame clones and is missing some. This sample has just over 150,000 clones, with approximately 72% found just once. This cohort consisted of healthy bone marrow donors. The CDR3 sequence is 16 residues long. V lost 3 bases to trimming and J lost 3 bases, with 15 bases between them. The V gene's germline CDR1 is LGHNA and CDR2 YNFKEQ. The V gene is TRBV4-2, the J gene TRBJ1-3, with a tentative D call TRBD1 (5 bases). The clonotype was recovered from a man in his forties or fifties in good health and CMV-seropositive. The sample comprised PBMCs. CDR3 coding DNA: TGTGCCAGCAGCCAGGAGGAGGGACCGGGTGGAAACACCATATATTTT. Translating gives CASSQEEGPGGNTIYF.